A single sample gave rise to the 26 T cell receptor beta chains below, sequenced in a study of cytomegalovirus exposure and HLA in healthy donors (dated by TCRdb to 2015 to 2018). Library preparation was by the immunoSEQ multiplex PCR assay. TCRdb re-hosts the immuneACCESS table, in-frame sequences only. Its copies lack some clones; in the studies checked, an unresolved V gene accounts for under half of them, and the cause for the rest is not known. The sample includes 130,000 or so clones, with 89% observed a single time. The ten largest clones take up 9% of the sample. Sequenced: PBMCs. These receptors were obtained from a woman aged 18-30 years in good health and CMV-seropositive.

This rearrangement joins TRBV30 to TRBJ1-1, with D perhaps TRBD1 (6 bases). The V and J ends lost 0 bases and 3 bases respectively, with 14 bases between them. The CDR3 is made up of 15 amino acids. Germline V lookup: CDR1 GTSNPN, CDR2 SVGIG (reference sequence). CDR3 DNA sequence: TGTGCCTGGAGTGTACCGGGGGGCACGGACACTGAAGCTTTCTTT. It codes for CAWSVPGGTDTEAFF.

The sample holds a few counts of this clone. The V call is TRBV7-2, the J call TRBJ2-7, with no clear D. CDR1 SGHTA and CDR2 FQGNSA come from the germline V gene. V lost 2 bases, J lost 5 bases, and 4 bases lay in between. There are 11 residues in the CDR3. CDR3: CASSLIDEQYF. The CDR3 DNA reads as TGTGCCAGCAGCTTAATCGACGAGCAGTACTTC.

This chain connects TRBV7-2 to TRBJ2-3; 11 bases line up with TRBD2. Trimming removed 5 bases from V and 6 bases from J; junction bases left unmatched: 10. The CDR3 totals 16 residues. The germline CDR1 and CDR2 sequences are SGHTA and FQGNSA. CDR3 nucleotide sequence: TGTGCCAGCAGCAAACCTAGCGGGGGGCCAGGGGATACGCAGTATTTT. It yields the protein CASSKPSGGPGDTQYF.

V gene TRBV6-4 combines with J gene TRBJ1-1, with D uncertain. V lost 6 bases, J lost 4 bases, and 15 bases lay in between. The germline V gene has CDR1 MRHNA and CDR2 SNTAGT. The CDR3 has 14 residues. The CDR3 spells CASSASWEATEAFF. The DNA of the CDR3 is TGTGCCAGCAGCGCCTCGTGGGAGGCCACTGAAGCTTTCTTT.

The genes are TRBV28 and TRBJ1-1; D perhaps matches TRBD1 (6 bases). CDR1 and CDR2 (germline): MDHEN, SYDVKM. V lost 7 bases and J 3 bases, leaving 15 bases between the germline ends. CDR3 length: 14 amino acids. This chain's CDR3 is CASITTGFDTEAFF. For the CDR3, the DNA is TGTGCCAGCATAACCACAGGGTTCGACACTGAAGCTTTCTTT.

The V and J genes are TRBV19 and TRBJ2-3; 9 nucleotides align to TRBD2. Germline V gives CDR1 LNHDA, CDR2 SQIVND (reference sequence). V trimming: 2 bases; J trimming: 4 bases; junction bases outside the gene matches: 7. This CDR3 comprises 16 residues. The CDR3 reads CASSIRTSGSADTQYF. In nucleotides, the CDR3 is TGTGCCAGTAGTATAAGAACTAGCGGGTCGGCAGATACGCAGTATTTT.

The chain combines TRBV6-4 with TRBJ2-7; TRBD2 might be the D (6 bases). Per germline, CDR1 MRHNA and CDR2 SNTAGT. Trimming cost V 6 bases and J 0 bases, with 12 bases left between them. This CDR3 contains 14 residues. The CDR3 reads CASSPPGLSYEQYF. The CDR3 nucleotides are TGTGCCAGCAGCCCACCGGGACTCTCCTACGAGCAGTACTTC.

J is TRBJ2-2 and V is TRBV5-1, with 11 bases aligning to TRBD1. The germline V gene encodes CDR1 SGHRS and CDR2 YFSETQ. The CDR3 spans 17 residues. Trimming took 3 bases from V and 0 from J; bases not matched to a gene: 4. The CDR3 nucleotides are TGCGCCAGCAGCTCTAGGGGACAGGGGGCGAACACCGGGGAGCTGTTTTTT. Translation: CASSSRGQGANTGELFF.

V and J are TRBV28 and TRBJ1-1; D is undetermined. Trimming took 6 bases from V and 1 from J, leaving 6 bases between them. CDR1 and CDR2 from the germline V gene are MDHEN and SYDVKM. The CDR3 is 12 amino acids. This chain's CDR3 is CASSPGNTEAFF. The CDR3 nucleotides are TGTGCCAGCAGCCCCGGGAACACTGAAGCTTTCTTT.

The rearrangement links TRBV19 to TRBJ2-2; 8 bases align to TRBD1. The CDR3 consists of 16 residues. The germline V gene encodes CDR1 LNHDA and CDR2 SQIVND (reference sequence). Losses at the gene ends were 5 bases for V and 5 bases for J; bases not matched to a gene: 10. The CDR3 nucleotides read TGTGCCAGTAGTGGGGTCCGGACAGGGTCGACCGGGGAGCTGTTTTTT. This encodes CASSGVRTGSTGELFF.

The gene calls are TRBV5-1 and TRBJ2-5, with 10 bases identical to TRBD2. V lost 0 bases to trimming and J lost 5 bases; unmatched junction nucleotides: 7. Per the germline V gene, CDR1 is SGHRS and CDR2 is YFSETQ. The CDR3 is made up of 16 amino acids. The CDR3 spells CASSLAGAGGSETQYF. The DNA of the CDR3 is TGCGCCAGCAGCTTGGCGGGAGCGGGGGGGAGCGAGACCCAGTACTTC.

This clone was seen only once. The rearrangement uses TRBV7-8 and TRBJ1-5; D is unclear. The CDR3 runs 12 residues. V gave up 1 base and J gave up 4 bases, with 2 bases separating them. Germline V gene data show CDR1 as SGHVS and CDR2 as FQNEAQ. CDR3 sequence: CASSLVNQPQHF. In DNA form, the CDR3 reads TGTGCCAGCAGCTTAGTAAATCAGCCCCAGCATTTT.

This chain links TRBV7-9 with TRBJ2-7; TRBD1 matches 7 bases. This CDR3 is 13 amino acids long. In germline, CDR1 is SEHNR, CDR2 FQNEAQ (reference sequence). V shed 8 bases, J shed 0 bases, and the junction held 4 bases outside the gene matches. In nucleotides, the CDR3 is TGTGCCAGCGAAGACAGGGACTCCTACGAGCAGTACTTC. Encoded protein: CASEDRDSYEQYF. Based on the CDR3 plus reference TRBV7-9 and TRBJ2-7, the full variable domain is DTGVSQNPRHKITKRGQNVTFRCDPISEHNRLYWYRQTLGQGPEFLTYFQNEAQLEKSRLLSDRFSAERPKGSFSTLEIQRTEQGDSAMYLCASEDRDSYEQYFGPGTRLTVT.

The chain links TRBV19 to TRBJ1-6, with D uncertain. With 4 bases removed from V and 4 bases from J, the gap between germline ends came to 8 bases. Germline loops: CDR1 LNHDA, CDR2 SQIVND (reference sequence). This CDR3 region has 14 residues. The CDR3 spells CASSTDKYNSPLHF. In DNA form, the CDR3 reads TGTGCCAGTAGTACTGACAAGTATAATTCACCCCTCCACTTT.

The J gene is TRBJ2-1, the V gene TRBV11-2; D gene unclear. V was trimmed by 1 base and J by 3 bases, leaving 7 bases between them. The CDR3 totals 14 residues. Germline V gene sequence: CDR1 SGHAT, CDR2 FQNNGV. CDR3 bases: TGTGCCAGCAGCTTAGGTCCAGACTACAATGAGCAGTTCTTC. This sequence encodes CASSLGPDYNEQFF. The full variable domain, completed using reference TRBV11-2 and TRBJ2-1, is EAGVAQSPRYKIIEKRQSVAFWCNPISGHATLYWYQQILGQGPKLLIQFQNNGVVDDSQLPKDRFSAERLKGVDSTLKIQPAKLEDSAVYLCASSLGPDYNEQFFGPGTRLTVL.

The gene calls are TRBV25-1 and TRBJ2-5; 7 bases match TRBD1. The germline V gene encodes CDR1 MGHDK and CDR2 SYGVNS. J lost 0 bases, V lost 4 bases, and 11 bases had no gene match. The CDR3 extends over 17 amino acids. The CDR3 sequence is CASSGPEGARYQETQYF. Written as DNA, the CDR3 is TGTGCCAGCAGTGGGCCTGAGGGGGCCCGGTACCAAGAGACCCAGTACTTC.

The rearrangement joins TRBV28 to TRBJ1-3, with 7 bases identical to TRBD1. CDR3 length: 18 residues. From germline, CDR1 is MDHEN and CDR2 SYDVKM. Unmatched junction bases numbered 14, after V lost 4 bases and J lost 2 bases. Here the CDR3 DNA reads TGTGCCAGCAGTTCCCCGCATATATCCGACAGGGCTGGAAACACCATATATTTT. Translating gives CASSSPHISDRAGNTIYF. The whole variable domain, remainder taken from reference TRBV28 and TRBJ1-3, is DVKVTQSSRYLVKRTGEKVFLECVQDMDHENMFWYRQDPGLGLRLIYFSYDVKMKEKGDIPEGYSVSREKKERFSLILESASTNQTSMYLCASSSPHISDRAGNTIYFGEGSWLTVV.

The chain has TRBV7-8 and TRBJ1-1; 7 positions agree with TRBD1. Germline CDR1 is SGHVS and CDR2 is FQNEAQ. This CDR3 has 15 residues. The V segment lost 8 bases and the J segment 1 base; nucleotides outside the gene matches: 10. The CDR3 region is CASGGDRAANTEAFF. The CDR3 DNA sequence: TGTGCCAGCGGGGGCGACAGGGCGGCGAACACTGAAGCTTTCTTT.

The V and J genes are TRBV6-5 and TRBJ1-2; 9 bases match TRBD1. Germline V CDR1 and CDR2: MNHEY, SVGAGI. V shed 5 bases and J 5 bases; nucleotides not matched to a gene: 9. The CDR3 extends over 15 amino acids. Written as DNA, the CDR3 is TGTGCCAGCAGTACGACAGGGGGACGAACTTATGGCTACACCTTC. Protein sequence: CASSTTGGRTYGYTF.

This sequence joins TRBV25-1 and TRBJ2-5; possibly TRBD2 for D (6 bases). From germline, CDR1 is MGHDK and CDR2 SYGVNS. This CDR3 is 11 amino acids long. In DNA, the CDR3 is TGTGCGTCCATCCTGGGGGGGACCCAGTACTTC. It translates to CASILGGTQYF.

The table lists this clone with a few counts. The chain recombines TRBV7-2 with TRBJ2-1; D gene ambiguous. The CDR3 runs 12 residues. The V end lost 2 bases, the J end lost 11 bases, and 10 bases lay between the germline ends. The germline gives CDR1 SGHTA, CDR2 FQGNSA. As DNA, the CDR3 is TGTGCCAGCAGCTTACGAGGTCAGAAGCAGTTCTTC. The encoded protein is CASSLRGQKQFF.

The chain employs TRBV7-8 and TRBJ2-4; 14 nucleotides align to TRBD2. Trimming at V came to 4 bases and at J to 0 bases, leaving 11 bases not matched to a gene. This CDR3 region has 20 residues. In germline, CDR1 is SGHVS, CDR2 FQNEAQ. The CDR3 sequence is CASSSPSGLAGDLAKNIQYF. CDR3 sequence (DNA): TGTGCCAGCAGCTCCCCCTCGGGACTAGCGGGGGACCTAGCCAAAAACATTCAGTACTTC.

This clone came up once. The chain links TRBV27 to TRBJ2-3; 7 bases line up with TRBD1. This CDR3 spans 15 amino acids. From germline, CDR1 is MNHEY and CDR2 SMNVEV (reference sequence). The trim removed 3 bases at V and 6 bases at J, leaving 9 bases unmatched. CDR3 amino acids: CASSFGQAIIDTQYF. For the CDR3, the DNA is TGTGCCAGCAGTTTTGGACAGGCAATTATCGATACGCAGTATTTT.

The chain joins TRBV28 to TRBJ1-6; the match to TRBD1 covers 7 bases. Germline CDR1 and CDR2: MDHEN and SYDVKM. V lost 7 bases, J lost 8 bases, and 8 bases stayed unmatched. This CDR3 has 14 amino acids. The CDR3 nucleotides read TGTGCCAGCACGATAGACAGGGTATATTCACCCCTCCACTTT. It translates to CASTIDRVYSPLHF.

V and J are TRBV21-1 and TRBJ1-5; TRBD1 was called by the table and not checked on the DNA. TRBV21-1 is labeled a pseudogene. The CDR3 has 16 residues. In nucleotides, the CDR3 is TGTGCCAGCAGCCCTCGGACAGGGGGCGGCAATCAGCCCCAGCATTTT. Amino acids: CASSPRTGGGNQPQHF.

The V call is TRBV28, the J call TRBJ2-5; tentatively, D is TRBD2 (6 bases). The germline V gene encodes CDR1 MDHEN and CDR2 SYDVKM. V was trimmed by 8 bases and J by 1 base, leaving 14 bases between them. The CDR3 is made up of 14 amino acids. The CDR3 protein is CASRWERAQETQYF. The CDR3, as DNA: TGTGCCAGCCGTTGGGAGCGGGCCCAAGAGACCCAGTACTTC.